Following are 32 T cell receptor beta chains from one sample sequenced in a study of early T cells in non-severe SARS-CoV-2 infection. TCRdb re-called the 5' RACE reads through MiXCR, storing one row per CDR3 protein. This table has under 45,000 distinct CDR3 sequences, 11% appearing once. The material sequenced was whole blood. These receptors were collected from an adult who was a healthcare worker with PCR-confirmed SARS-CoV-2 infection or an uninfected control (not recorded which).

This clonotype has a handful of counts. J is TRBJ1-5 and V is TRBV6-2 or TRBV6-3; 8 bases line up with TRBD1. Germline CDR1 reads MNHEY; CDR2 reads SVGEGT. The CDR3 totals 16 residues. J gave up 5 bases and V 6 bases, and 12 bases lay outside the gene matches. The CDR3 coding sequence is TGTGCCAGCAGGCCTACTACAGGGGGGGTTTATCAGCCCCAGCATTTT. Translating gives CASRPTTGGVYQPQHF.

The genes are TRBV12-3 or TRBV12-4 and TRBJ1-5; 9 bases are a match to TRBD1. The CDR3 has 15 residues. V lost 7 bases, J lost 6 bases, and 10 bases stayed unmatched. The CDR3 region is CASIPAGQGFQPQHF. The CDR3 DNA is TGTGCCAGCATCCCGGCGGGACAGGGATTTCAGCCCCAGCATTTT.

The CDR3, as DNA: TGTGCTAGTGCCTGGGGACAGGGCCTCCGGGGCGGCAGCTCTGGGGCCAACGTCCTGACTTTC. Encoded protein: CASAWGQGLRGGSSGANVLTF. The chain links TRBV12-5 to TRBJ2-6; 9 bases map to TRBD1. The CDR3 is 21 residues long. From germline, CDR1 is LGHNT and CDR2 FRNRAP. The J segment lost 0 bases and the V segment lost 7 bases, leaving 19 bases of the junction unmatched.

This clonotype was counted ten times or more. A read error may produce the germline difference seen at one junction end. The rearrangement uses TRBV7-7 and TRBJ1-6, with D hard to call. The germline gives CDR1 SSHAT, CDR2 FNYEAQ (reference sequence). This CDR3 spans 13 amino acids. The CDR3 here is CASSATLESPLHF. As DNA, the CDR3 is TGTGCTAGCAGCGCCACATTGGAATCACCCCTCCACTTT.

This rearrangement joins TRBV7-6 to TRBJ2-2; D is undetermined. Germline CDR1 and CDR2: SGHVS and FNYEAQ. Deletions cut 1 base from V and 1 base from J, with 7 bases between. This CDR3 comprises 15 residues. The CDR3 here is CASSLDSMNTGELFF. The DNA for the CDR3 is TGTGCCAGCAGCTTAGATTCAATGAACACCGGGGAGCTGTTTTTT. Filled out from reference TRBV7-6 and TRBJ2-2, the complete variable domain reads GAGVSQSPRYKVTKRGQDVALRCDPISGHVSLYWYRQALGQGPEFLTYFNYEAQQDKSGLPNDRFSAERPEGSISTLTIQRTEQRDSAMYRCASSLDSMNTGELFFGEGSRLTVL.

This clonotype was observed many times. V is TRBV20-1 and J is TRBJ1-2, with 9 nucleotides matching TRBD1. From germline, CDR1 is DFQATT and CDR2 SNEGSKA (reference sequence). J lost 4 bases, V lost 5 bases, and 8 bases had no gene match. There are 14 residues in the CDR3. CDR3 nucleotide sequence: TGCAGTGCTTCTTCCGGGACAGGGTCCTATGGCTACACCTTC. It specifies CSASSGTGSYGYTF.

This chain joins TRBV7-9 and TRBJ1-1; D unresolved. Germline-derived CDR1 and CDR2 are SEHNR and FQNEAQ (reference sequence). The CDR3 is 13 residues long. Trimming stripped 7 bases from V and 1 base from J, with 10 bases between. In nucleotides, the CDR3 is TGTGCCAGCACCGTTAGCGGGAACACTGAAGCTTTCTTT. Translated: CASTVSGNTEAFF.

CDR3 region: CASSLETGYTF. The CDR3 bases are TGTGCCAGCAGCTTGGAGACTGGCTACACCTTC. The V gene is TRBV5-6, the J gene TRBJ1-2, with D uncertain. The germline CDR1 and CDR2 sequences are SGHDT and YYEEEE. Trimming took off 0 bases at V and 7 bases at J, with 4 bases between the two ends. This CDR3 is 11 amino acids long.

The table lists this clonotype with many counts. The chain has TRBV5-4 and TRBJ2-3; the D is unclear. This CDR3 spans 13 amino acids. The ends were cut back, 5 bases at V and 2 bases at J, with 9 bases in the middle. CDR1 is SGHNT, CDR2 YYREEE, per germline (reference sequence). CDR3 nucleotide sequence: TGTGCCAGCAGGCTGGCTAACACAGATACGCAGTATTTT. It encodes CASRLANTDTQYF.

This clonotype has ten or more counts. The rearrangement links TRBV7-9 to TRBJ2-7; 9 bases are a match to TRBD1. The CDR3 extends over 15 amino acids. The J segment lost 6 bases and the V segment lost 2 bases, leaving 8 bases of the junction unmatched. The germline gives CDR1 SEHNR, CDR2 FQNEAQ (reference sequence). CDR3 sequence reads: CASSLMGTGKLEQYF. The CDR3 DNA sequence: TGTGCCAGCAGCTTAATGGGGACAGGGAAGCTCGAGCAGTACTTC.

V and J are TRBV4-3 and TRBJ1-1, with a possible D match to TRBD1 (5 bases). CDR1 is LGHNA, CDR2 YSLEER, per germline. This CDR3 comprises 13 residues. With 4 bases removed from V and 0 bases from J, the gap between germline ends came to 6 bases. For the CDR3, the DNA is TGCGCCAGCAGCCGGACACTGAACACTGAAGCTTTCTTT. Amino acids: CASSRTLNTEAFF.

This clonotype occurred many times. The junction departs from the called germline gene at one end, perhaps through a read error. The chain employs TRBV7-7 and TRBJ1-6, with TRBD1 matching over 7 bases. This CDR3 region has 13 residues. Germline V gene lookup returns CDR1 SSHAT and CDR2 FNYEAQ (reference sequence). CDR3 residues: CASSSGGRSPLHF. The DNA for the CDR3 is TGTGCTAGCAGCTCAGGGGGTCGGTCACCCCTCCACTTT.

This clonotype was observed many times. V gene TRBV20-1 combines with J gene TRBJ1-4; D call uncertain. This CDR3 is 14 amino acids long. Trimming took off 0 bases at V and 6 bases at J, with 11 bases between the two ends. CDR1 is DFQATT, CDR2 SNEGSKA, per germline (reference sequence). CDR3 in DNA: TGCAGTGCTAGAGATCGAGAAACAGATGAAAAACTGTTTTTT. Translated, it gives CSARDRETDEKLFF.

This sequence joins TRBV29-1 and TRBJ2-3; possible D gene TRBD1, 6 bases. The V and J ends lost 6 bases and 0 bases respectively, with 13 bases between them. CDR3 length equals 14 residues. The germline gives CDR1 SQVTM, CDR2 ANQGSEA. The CDR3 here is CSVARDTSTDTQYF. CDR3 in DNA: TGCAGCGTCGCCCGGGACACAAGCACAGATACGCAGTATTTT.

This clonotype was observed a few times. The V gene is TRBV28, the J gene TRBJ2-3; unclear D gene. Germline loops: CDR1 MDHEN, CDR2 SYDVKM. The CDR3 has 15 residues. Trimming removed 7 bases from V and 7 bases from J, with 21 bases in between. The CDR3 reads CASTSTFLVLNTQYF. CDR3 in DNA: TGTGCCAGCACTTCCACCTTCCTAGTTCTGAATACGCAGTATTTT.

The rearrangement links TRBV6-5 to TRBJ1-2; TRBD1 might be the D (5 bases). Germline CDR1 and CDR2: MNHEY and SVGAGI. The CDR3 consists of 15 residues. The V end lost 2 bases, the J end lost 10 bases, and 20 bases lay between the germline ends. CDR3 sequence (DNA): TGTGCCAGCAGTTACACCAATGTTAGGGGTGATGACTACACCTTC. It is translated as CASSYTNVRGDDYTF.

This clonotype has at least ten counts. The chain is built from TRBV3-1 and TRBJ1-2, with D possibly matching TRBD1 (6 bases). Germline CDR1 LGHDT, CDR2 YNNKEL (reference sequence). The CDR3 loop spans 15 amino acids. V was pared by 1 base and J by 4 bases, with 13 bases between. This CDR3 reads CASSQGLTGTYGYTF. DNA for the CDR3: TGTGCCAGCAGCCAAGGCCTCACAGGGACCTATGGCTACACCTTC.

This clonotype showed up just a few times. The chain joins TRBV19 to TRBJ2-7; 7 nucleotides match TRBD1. Germline values: CDR1 LNHDA, CDR2 SQIVND (reference sequence). J gave up 3 bases and V 4 bases, and 9 bases lay outside the gene matches. This CDR3 is 15 amino acids long. The CDR3 DNA sequence: TGTGCCAGTAGTAACAGGGGTCCCCCGATCTACGAGCAGTACTTC. It yields the protein CASSNRGPPIYEQYF.

This clonotype occurred many times. The chain joins TRBV7-9 to TRBJ2-1; D call uncertain. Germline V gives CDR1 SEHNR, CDR2 FQNEAQ (reference sequence). Trimming removed 7 bases from V and 8 bases from J, with 12 bases in between. The CDR3 totals 12 residues. The CDR3 loop is CASKRVSDEQFF. Here the CDR3 DNA reads TGTGCCAGCAAACGAGTTTCGGATGAGCAGTTCTTC.

This clonotype was seen repeatedly, ten times or more. The V call is TRBV2, the J call TRBJ2-2, with no clear D. This CDR3 contains 13 residues. V dropped 4 bases and J dropped 1 base, with 4 bases sitting between them. From germline, CDR1 is SNHLY and CDR2 FYNNEI. CDR3 DNA: TGTGCCAGCAGTGTCCTGAACACCGGGGAGCTGTTTTTT. It is translated as CASSVLNTGELFF.

There are many counts of this clonotype. The chain combines TRBV5-6 with TRBJ2-7; D may be TRBD2 (5 bases). The CDR3 has 14 residues. V was cut by 0 bases and J by 2 bases, with 9 bases left in between. CDR1 is SGHDT and CDR2 is YYEEEE in the germline V gene. CDR3 loop: CASSLVPGTYEQYF. CDR3 DNA: TGTGCCAGCAGCTTGGTTCCGGGAACCTACGAGCAGTACTTC.

This clonotype turned up a few times. The V gene is TRBV7-2, the J gene TRBJ2-7; D tentatively fits TRBD1 or TRBD2 (5 bases each). V lost 2 bases and J lost 0, with 11 bases in between. CDR3 length equals 15 residues. Germline V gene lookup returns CDR1 SGHTA and CDR2 FQGNSA. The CDR3 bases are TGTGCCAGCAGCTTAAGGGACGGTCGCTCCTACGAGCAGTACTTC. Translated: CASSLRDGRSYEQYF.

The table lists this clonotype with many counts. The rearrangement uses TRBV27 and TRBJ2-2; TRBD1 matches at 10 bases. The CDR3 extends over 17 amino acids. Germline loops: CDR1 MNHEY, CDR2 SMNVEV (reference sequence). The V gene end was trimmed by 6 bases and the J gene end by 6 bases; junction bases not matched to a gene: 13. The CDR3 region is CASRFDRGRDWPGELFF. Here the CDR3 DNA reads TGTGCCAGCAGATTTGACAGGGGGCGCGATTGGCCCGGGGAGCTGTTTTTT.

The V and J genes are TRBV5-4 and TRBJ2-1, with D possibly called TRBD1 or TRBD2 (5 bases each). CDR1 and CDR2 (germline): SGHNT, YYREEE (reference sequence). Trimming stripped 4 bases from V and 3 bases from J, with 17 bases between. The CDR3 runs 16 residues. CDR3 nucleotide sequence: TGTGCCAGCAGCCGTGAGTCGGGGCGGATCTACAATGAGCAGTTCTTC. The encoded protein is CASSRESGRIYNEQFF.

This clonotype was seen repeatedly, ten times or more. V gene TRBV5-1 combines with J gene TRBJ2-3, with 12 nucleotides matching TRBD2. The CDR3 runs to 20 residues. V dropped 3 bases and J dropped 5; count of bases not matched to a gene: 19. Germline lookup yields CDR1 SGHRS and CDR2 YFSETQ. The CDR3 region has the DNA TGCGCCAGCAGCTACTCCCCGCCTAGCGGGGGGGCCGAAGAGCTAGATACGCAGTATTTT. Amino acids: CASSYSPPSGGAEELDTQYF.

At least ten counts were recorded for this clonotype. This chain links TRBV10-3 with TRBJ2-7; 7 nucleotides match TRBD1. The CDR3 runs 12 residues. In germline, CDR1 is ENHRY, CDR2 SYGVKD. Trimming at V came to 7 bases and at J to 7 bases, leaving 7 bases not matched to a gene. The CDR3 loop reads CAITTGAGEQYF. The CDR3 DNA is TGTGCCATCACAACAGGGGCCGGAGAGCAGTACTTC.

This clonotype was detected many times. The V and J genes are TRBV12-3 or TRBV12-4 and TRBJ2-6; 7 bases are shared with TRBD1. This CDR3 has 17 residues. The V gene end was trimmed by 5 bases and the J gene end by 0 bases; junction bases not matched to a gene: 7. DNA of the CDR3: TGTGCCAGCAGTCGGGACAGCAGCTTCTCTGGGGCCAACGTCCTGACTTTC. This encodes CASSRDSSFSGANVLTF.

The gene calls are TRBV12-3 or TRBV12-4 and TRBJ2-3; weak D call: TRBD2 (7 bases). The CDR3 spans 13 residues. Deletions cut 11 bases from V and 5 bases from J, with 17 bases between. The CDR3 DNA reads as TGTGCCCTCGGTGGCGGGGGCGGAGATACGCAGTATTTT. Its protein is CALGGGGGDTQYF.

This clonotype was found once. The rearrangement links TRBV12-3 or TRBV12-4 to TRBJ1-4, with 8 positions matching TRBD1. Trimming removed 5 bases from V and 0 bases from J; junction bases left unmatched: 5. The CDR3 loop spans 16 amino acids. This CDR3 is CASSLGTGTTNEKLFF. The CDR3 DNA reads as TGTGCCAGCAGTCTCGGGACAGGCACAACTAATGAAAAACTGTTTTTT.

The V and J genes are TRBV20-1 and TRBJ2-2; D remains ambiguous. CDR1 and CDR2 from the germline V gene are DFQATT and SNEGSKA (reference sequence). V was trimmed by 4 bases and J by 2 bases, leaving 11 bases between them. The CDR3 loop spans 14 amino acids. The CDR3 DNA is TGCAGTGCTACCGAGACACCCAACACCGGGGAGCTGTTTTTT. Translation: CSATETPNTGELFF.

This clonotype appeared many times. Here the CDR3 reads CASSLVNLGPNSNQPQHF. The DNA for the CDR3 is TGTGCCAGCAGCTTGGTTAATCTGGGCCCGAACTCCAATCAGCCCCAGCATTTT. The chain recombines TRBV5-5 with TRBJ1-5, with D unresolved. The germline V gene encodes CDR1 SGHKS and CDR2 YYEKEE (reference sequence). The V and J ends lost 0 bases and 3 bases respectively, with 19 bases between them. The CDR3 spans 18 residues.

This clonotype appeared many times. The V call is TRBV2, the J call TRBJ1-4; perhaps TRBD1 as D (5 bases). The V and J ends lost 7 bases and 4 bases respectively, with 16 bases between them. CDR3 size: 15 residues. Germline V gives CDR1 SNHLY, CDR2 FYNNEI. The CDR3 spells CASNRLGTDNEKLFF. DNA for the CDR3: TGTGCCAGCAACCGACTCGGGACGGATAATGAAAAACTGTTTTTT.